Below, one TCR beta chain is given with its context. What it recognizes is unknown. These data belong to a study of memory CD4+ T cells and cytomegalovirus serostatus. Overall study results and limits: CMV serostatus prediction reached median AUC approximately 0.95, or 0.91 with US-trained model. About 40% of the roughly 150 known CMV-associated TCRbeta sequences appeared in CD4+ memory. The CMV-associated TCR signature appears largely within the CD4+ memory repertoire.

The sort gate was single viable CD3+CD4+CD8-CD45RO+ cells for memory CD4+ T cells. CD4+ T cells were isolated by positive magnetic selection. The protocol was immunoSEQ multiplex PCR, while the TCRdb copy is restricted to in-frame clones and leaves out a portion. The sample includes about 50,000 clones, under 80% of them seen just once. The source is an adult in good health and CMV-seronegative. Sequenced: memory CD4+ T cells from blood.

The CDR3 nucleotides read TGTGCCAGCAGCCCAGGGGTGAGTTACGAGCAGTACTTC. Its translation: CASSPGVSYEQYF. The V and J genes are TRBV7-2 and TRBJ2-7, with a weak D call TRBD1 (6 bases). V lost 5 bases and J 4 bases, leaving 12 bases between the germline ends. Germline values: CDR1 SGHTA, CDR2 FQGNSA. This CDR3 is built from 13 residues.